This is a list of T cell receptor beta chains from one sample in a study of shared clonotypes between healthy human individuals. Libraries were prepared by immunoSEQ multiplex PCR; TCRdb keeps only in-frame clonotypes and omits some of them. The repertoire holds roughly 2.6 million clones, with around nine tenths as singletons. Material for sequencing was naive CD4+ T cells sorted from blood. Every receptor here comes from a man aged 18 to 35 in good health. CDR3s include the opening cysteine and the closing phenylalanine or tryptophan. The D gene is left open where the match is weak. For some rows the clone size is stated as once, few or many, or as a class when expanded; others skip it.

>TRBJ1-4|NA|NA|TRBV28
TGTGCCAGCAGAGGACGGGGCAGCGAAAAACTGTTTTTT
CASRGRGSEKLFF
>TRBJ1-4|NA|NA|TRBV25-1
TGTGCCAGCAGTGAATCATTGTTGGACCATGAAAAACTGTTTTTT
CASSESLLDHEKLFF
>TRBJ1-5|TRBD1|NA|TRBV30
TGTGCCTGGAGTTCGGGACAGGGGAATCAGCCCCAGCATTTT
CAWSSGQGNQPQHF
>TRBJ1-3|NA|NA|TRBV27
TGTGCCAGCGGTCAGGACTCTGGAAACACCATATATTTT
CASGQDSGNTIYF
>TRBJ2-1|NA|NA|TRBV19
TGTGCCAGTAGTATTAGTAATGTAGAGAGGGAGCAGTTCTTC
CASSISNVEREQFF
>TRBJ1-1|NA|NA|TRBV10-3
TGTGCCATCAGGGCTACGGAGAACACTGAAGCTTTCTTT
CAIRATENTEAFF
>TRBJ2-7|TRBD1|NA|TRBV28
TGTGCCAGCAGCCCCTGGGACAGGGTAAATACCGAGCAGTACTTC
CASSPWDRVNTEQYF
>TRBJ1-1|NA|NA|TRBV5-4
TGTGCCAGCAGCTCCCCGACAGGGAACACTGAAGCTTTCTTT
CASSSPTGNTEAFF
>TRBJ1-2|TRBD1|NA|TRBV5-8
TGTGCCAGCAGCTTGGCCTCGGGACAGGGTATCTATGGCTACACCTTC
CASSLASGQGIYGYTF
>TRBJ2-3|TRBD2|once|TRBV11-2
TGTGCCAGCAGCCCCCGACTAGCGGTCACAGATACGCAGTATTTT
CASSPRLAVTDTQYF
>TRBJ1-2|NA|NA|TRBV6-1
TGTGCCAGCAGTGAAGCCACAGGGAGGGCTGGCTACACCTTC
CASSEATGRAGYTF
>TRBJ1-1|NA|NA|TRBV27
TGTGCCAGCAGTTTAAGGCCACGGGGCACTGAAGCTTTCTTT
CASSLRPRGTEAFF
>TRBJ2-5|TRBD1|NA|TRBV5-4
TGTGCCAGCGGACAGGCTCAAGAGACCCAGTACTTC
CASGQAQETQYF
>TRBJ2-5|NA|NA|TRBV5-1
TGCGCCAGCAGCTTGGACTCTTACCGAGAGACCCAGTACTTC
CASSLDSYRETQYF
>TRBJ2-3|NA|NA|TRBV27
TGTGCCAGCAGTTTAACCCAGGGCCCAGATACGCAGTATTTT
CASSLTQGPDTQYF
>TRBJ2-3|NA|NA|TRBV25-1
TGTGCCAGCAGTATAAGGGGTGCAGATACGCAGTATTTT
CASSIRGADTQYF
>TRBJ2-1|NA|NA|TRBV12-5
TGTGCTAGTGGTTCGGGATATGGGAGAACGGATGAGCAGTTCTTC
CASGSGYGRTDEQFF
>TRBJ2-3|TRBD2|NA|TRBV20-1
TGCAGTGCTCAGACTAGCGGGAGGGGTCATTTT
CSAQTSGRGHF
>TRBJ1-1|NA|NA|TRBV5-1
TGCGCCAGCAGCTTGGAGGGGGGGCCGAACACTGAAGCTTTCTTT
CASSLEGGPNTEAFF
>TRBJ2-1|NA|NA|TRBV19
TGTGCCAGTAGTAATCTGGGACAAGGTGACGATGAGCAGTTCTTC
CASSNLGQGDDEQFF
>TRBJ2-1|NA|NA|TRBV30
TGTGCCTGGAGTCCCCGGGAATACGAGCAGTTCTTC
CAWSPREYEQFF
>TRBJ1-5|NA|NA|TRBV7-2
TGTGCCAGCAGCCTTAGAAGAAATCAGCCCCAGCATTTT
CASSLRRNQPQHF
>TRBJ1-1|TRBD1|once|TRBV4-3
TGCGCCAGCAGCCAAGCGTTAGGGGGCGCGAACACTGAAGCTTTCTTT
CASSQALGGANTEAFF